These 5 T cell receptor beta chains share one sample of origin, sequenced in a study of OX40 agonist ivuxolimab in advanced cancers. Repertoires were generated with immunoSEQ multiplex PCR, while TCRdb's copy carries only in-frame clones and drops some. The data contain tens of thousands of clones, less than 90% of them singletons. Material: CD4+ or CD8+ T cells sorted from blood, obtained in a trial of the OX40 agonist ivuxolimab. The receptor source for this set is an adult with an advanced solid tumor such as melanoma, head and neck, liver or kidney cancer.

The V gene is TRBV12-2, the J gene TRBJ1-2. TRBV12-2 is an annotated pseudogene. The CDR3 loop spans 12 amino acids. DNA of the CDR3: TGTGCAAGTCGCCCCCGGGGGGCGGGCTACACCTTC. This codes for CASRPRGAGYTF.

The V and J genes are TRBV19 and TRBJ2-1, with D perhaps assigned TRBD1 or TRBD2 (5 bases each). The CDR3 covers 13 residues. CDR1 LNHDA and CDR2 SQIVND come from the germline V gene (reference sequence). The V end was cut by 5 bases, the J end by 4 bases, with 9 bases between. This CDR3 reads CASSLGPYNEQFF. CDR3 sequence (DNA): TGTGCCAGTAGTCTGGGACCATACAATGAGCAGTTCTTC.

V gene TRBV9 combines with J gene TRBJ1-6; possibly TRBD1 for D (5 bases). Between the trimmed V and J ends, which lost 3 bases and 4 bases, there was a span of 11 bases. From germline, CDR1 is SGDLS and CDR2 YYNGEE. The CDR3 runs 15 residues. CDR3 residues: CASSAEGRYNSPLHF. CDR3 nucleotide sequence: TGTGCCAGCAGCGCGGAGGGGCGTTATAATTCACCCCTCCACTTT.

This chain links TRBV18 with TRBJ2-7; D is possibly TRBD2 (5 bases). CDR1 KGHSH and CDR2 LQKENI come from the germline V gene. CDR3 size: 13 residues. Trimming removed 2 bases from V and 5 bases from J, with 10 bases in between. CDR3 in DNA: TGTGCCAGCTCACCAGGGAGACTCAACGAGCAGTACTTC. Protein product: CASSPGRLNEQYF.

The CDR3 DNA sequence: TGTGCCAGCATGGGCGGGGCAGGGACAGATACGCAGTATTTT. Its translation is CASMGGAGTDTQYF. V and J are TRBV2 and TRBJ2-3; D perhaps matches TRBD2 (6 bases). CDR1 is SNHLY, CDR2 FYNNEI, per germline. V was cut by 7 bases and J by 3 bases, with 14 bases left in between. The CDR3 spans 14 residues.